The 23 T cell receptor beta chains in this list originate from one sample, sequenced in a study of T cells of healthy individuals. MiXCR, run by TCRdb on the 5' RACE reads, gives a single entry per CDR3 protein. The sample gives about 100,000 distinct CDR3 sequences, 17% of which show up once; 6.2% is in the top ten. The receptors were sampled from a human donor in good health.

This clonotype was recorded many times. V and J are TRBV19 and TRBJ1-5, with a tentative D call TRBD1 (6 bases). The germline V gene has CDR1 LNHDA and CDR2 SQIVND (reference sequence). CDR3 length: 16 amino acids. V shed 5 bases and J shed 10 bases, with 24 bases lying between them. CDR3 loop: CASSSQGGTYPQPQHF. CDR3 nucleotide sequence: TGTGCCAGTAGTTCCCAAGGGGGGACATACCCTCAACCCCAGCATTTT.

This clonotype came up many times. The J gene is TRBJ1-3, the V gene TRBV18; D gene unclear. CDR1 and CDR2 from the germline V gene are KGHSH and LQKENI. This CDR3 has 15 residues. With 6 bases removed from V and 0 bases from J, the gap between germline ends came to 12 bases. Written as DNA, the CDR3 is TGTGCCAGCTCCCCCCCGGGCCGCTCTGGAAACACCATATATTTT. Its translation: CASSPPGRSGNTIYF.

This clonotype has only a few counts. This chain uses TRBV3-1 with TRBJ1-4, with D uncertain. Trimming stripped 1 base from V and 5 bases from J, with 11 bases between. The CDR3 runs to 15 residues. Germline-derived CDR1 and CDR2 are LGHDT and YNNKEL (reference sequence). The CDR3 region has the DNA TGTGCCAGCAGCCAAGGGGCAGCCCTAAATGAAAAACTGTTTTTT. Translation: CASSQGAALNEKLFF.

The chain links TRBV2 to TRBJ2-7; a weak D match, TRBD1 (6 bases). The CDR3 loop spans 13 amino acids. V lost 6 bases to trimming and J lost 9 bases, with 18 bases between them. Germline V gene sequence: CDR1 SNHLY, CDR2 FYNNEI. The CDR3 spells CASSVFPGQWQYF. The CDR3 DNA follows: TGTGCCAGCAGCGTATTTCCCGGACAGTGGCAGTACTTC.

This clonotype was seen only a few times. CDR3: CASRGSDTGELFF. CDR3 DNA: TGCGCCAGCAGGGGAAGCGACACCGGGGAGCTGTTTTTT. V is TRBV5-1 and J is TRBJ2-2, with no clear D. Looked up from germline, CDR1 is SGHRS and CDR2 is YFSETQ. CDR3 length equals 13 residues. V shed 5 bases and J shed 3 bases, with 8 bases lying between them.

The rearrangement joins TRBV28 to TRBJ2-3; D is perhaps TRBD2 (5 bases). CDR1 and CDR2 (germline): MDHEN, SYDVKM. This CDR3 comprises 14 residues. V lost 8 bases and J 0 bases, leaving 12 bases between the germline ends. The CDR3 loop is CASYTTSSTDTQYF. For the CDR3, the DNA is TGTGCCAGCTATACTACTAGTAGCACAGATACGCAGTATTTT.

This clonotype has a handful of counts. The chain uses TRBV4-2 and TRBJ1-2; D unclear. V shed 8 bases and J shed 2 bases, with 9 bases lying between them. From germline, CDR1 is LGHNA and CDR2 YNFKEQ. The CDR3 covers 12 residues. CDR3 sequence reads: CASGRANYGYTF. The CDR3, as DNA: TGTGCCAGCGGACGGGCAAACTATGGCTACACCTTC.

This clonotype was found many times. The chain carries TRBV5-1 and TRBJ2-1, with TRBD2 matching 8 bases. V lost 6 bases to trimming and J lost 8 bases; unmatched junction nucleotides: 7. The CDR3 runs 13 residues. Germline CDR1 is SGHRS and CDR2 is YFSETQ. In DNA, the CDR3 is TGCGCCAGCAACGAGGGAGCGGGAGATGAGCAGTTCTTC. This encodes CASNEGAGDEQFF.

This clonotype has a count of ten or more. This chain joins TRBV6-1 and TRBJ2-7; perhaps D is TRBD1 or TRBD2 (7 bases each). From germline, CDR1 is MNHNS and CDR2 SASEGT. Trimming left V 5 bases short and J 2 bases short, with 19 bases between. CDR3 length: 16 amino acids. The CDR3 nucleotides are TGTGCCAGCAGTCCCCCCGGGCAGGGGGGGGCCTACGAGCAGTACTTC. This translates into CASSPPGQGGAYEQYF.

This clonotype occurred many times. This chain uses TRBV20-1 with TRBJ1-1, with TRBD1 identical over 7 bases. This CDR3 is 15 amino acids long. CDR1 DFQATT and CDR2 SNEGSKA come from the germline V gene (reference sequence). Trimming cost V 5 bases and J 8 bases; bases outside gene matches: 17. CDR3 protein: CSAGPSGGVADEAFF. DNA for the CDR3: TGCAGTGCTGGCCCATCAGGGGGGGTGGCGGACGAAGCTTTCTTT.

The V gene is TRBV5-1, the J gene TRBJ2-1; TRBD2 agrees at 9 bases. The V gene end was trimmed by 1 base and the J gene end by 7 bases; junction bases not matched to a gene: 3. This CDR3 has 14 residues. Germline CDR1 SGHRS, CDR2 YFSETQ. The CDR3 DNA follows: TGCGCCAGCAGCTTGCATAGCGGGAGAAATGAGCAGTTCTTC. Its translation: CASSLHSGRNEQFF.

V usage is TRBV30 and J usage is TRBJ1-1; 7 positions match TRBD1. The CDR3 runs to 11 residues. Germline V gene sequence: CDR1 GTSNPN, CDR2 SVGIG (reference sequence). V lost 5 bases and J lost 14; bases outside the gene matches: 11. This CDR3 is CAWGPTGFSFF. CDR3 in DNA: TGTGCCTGGGGCCCGACAGGGTTTTCATTCTTT.

This clonotype was detected a few times. The V gene is TRBV28, the J gene TRBJ2-5, with 8 bases fitting TRBD2. CDR3 length: 15 residues. Germline-derived CDR1 and CDR2 are MDHEN and SYDVKM. With V trimmed by 4 bases and J by 5 bases, 9 bases remained unmatched. CDR3 protein: CASSSSGSVLETQYF. CDR3 nucleotide sequence: TGTGCCAGCAGTTCGAGCGGGAGTGTGTTGGAGACCCAGTACTTC.

In its sample, this clonotype was seen a few times. The V call is TRBV9, the J call TRBJ2-5, with D unclear. Germline values: CDR1 SGDLS, CDR2 YYNGEE. With 0 bases removed from V and 2 bases from J, the gap between germline ends came to 8 bases. This CDR3 spans 14 amino acids. Written as DNA, the CDR3 is TGTGCCAGCAGCGTAGGGGATACGCAAGAGACCCAGTACTTC. Translation: CASSVGDTQETQYF. The full variable domain, completed using reference TRBV9 and TRBJ2-5, is DSGVTQTPKHLITATGQRVTLRCSPRSGDLSVYWYQQSLDQGLQFLIQYYNGEERAKGNILERFSAQQFPDLHSELNLSSLELGDSALYFCASSVGDTQETQYFGPGTRLLVL.

This clonotype was picked up a small number of times. V and J are TRBV6-2 or TRBV6-3 and TRBJ1-5; D ambiguous. The V and J ends lost 9 bases and 6 bases respectively, with 15 bases between them. Germline-derived CDR1 and CDR2 are MNHEY and SVGEGT. The CDR3 is made up of 13 amino acids. As DNA, the CDR3 is TGTGCCAGTAAAACGGGGATAGGTCAGCCCCAGCATTTT. Translation: CASKTGIGQPQHF.

This clonotype was observed a handful of times. The chain links TRBV14 to TRBJ1-2, with D unresolved. Trimming stripped 0 bases from V and 7 bases from J, with 9 bases between. The V gene's germline CDR1 is SGHDN and CDR2 FVKESK. This CDR3 region has 13 residues. The CDR3 region has the DNA TGTGCCAGCAGCCAAGAAAGGTCCGCTGGCTACACCTTC. Protein: CASSQERSAGYTF.

This clonotype was picked up a small number of times. CDR3 protein: CSAQFQPQGDNSPLHF. CDR3 coding DNA: TGCAGTGCTCAATTTCAACCACAGGGGGATAATTCACCCCTCCACTTT. This rearrangement joins TRBV20-1 to TRBJ1-6, with 8 bases aligning to TRBD1. Germline lookup yields CDR1 DFQATT and CDR2 SNEGSKA (reference sequence). J lost 5 bases, V lost 5 bases, and 11 bases had no gene match. CDR3 length: 16 amino acids.

The chain links TRBV2 to TRBJ2-2; 10 bases match TRBD2. V was pared by 2 bases and J by 6 bases, with 6 bases of the junction left unmatched. The CDR3 is 16 residues long. From germline, CDR1 is SNHLY and CDR2 FYNNEI. The CDR3 DNA sequence: TGTGCCAGCAGTGAAATTCCTAGCGGGAGCTCCGGGGAGCTGTTTTTT. Protein product: CASSEIPSGSSGELFF.

This clonotype was found a few times. This chain links TRBV9 with TRBJ1-2; 7 nucleotides line up with TRBD1. Germline loops: CDR1 SGDLS, CDR2 YYNGEE. This CDR3 region has 14 residues. The trim removed 4 bases at V and 0 bases at J, leaving 3 bases unmatched. The CDR3 DNA is TGTGCCAGCAGCTTCGGGACAGCTAACTATGGCTACACCTTC. Amino acid sequence: CASSFGTANYGYTF.

The chain recombines TRBV6-2 or TRBV6-3 with TRBJ2-3; D might be TRBD2 (5 bases). Trimming removed 7 bases from V and 4 bases from J, with 15 bases in between. The CDR3 extends over 14 amino acids. Germline V gene lookup returns CDR1 MNHEY and CDR2 SVGEGT. The CDR3 reads CASNLRGPPDTQYF. The CDR3, as DNA: TGTGCCAGCAATCTCCGAGGGCCCCCAGATACGCAGTATTTT.

V usage is TRBV27 and J usage is TRBJ2-7; maybe TRBD2 (5 bases). V lost 3 bases and J lost 3, with 21 bases in between. Germline values: CDR1 MNHEY, CDR2 SMNVEV (reference sequence). The CDR3 totals 17 residues. The CDR3 here is CASSLGVSPSWVYEQYF. For the CDR3, the DNA is TGTGCCAGCAGTTTGGGTGTCAGCCCTAGCTGGGTCTACGAGCAGTACTTC.

The CDR3 region is CASSSTGSQETQYF. Written as DNA, the CDR3 is TGTGCCAGCAGTAGTACAGGGTCGCAAGAGACCCAGTACTTC. V gene TRBV28 combines with J gene TRBJ2-5; maybe TRBD1 (6 bases). This CDR3 spans 14 amino acids. The V end lost 5 bases, the J end lost 2 bases, and 12 bases lay between the germline ends. Per the germline V gene, CDR1 is MDHEN and CDR2 is SYDVKM.

This clonotype was picked up many times. V gene TRBV6-5 combines with J gene TRBJ2-1; perhaps TRBD2 as D (6 bases). This CDR3 spans 14 amino acids. Germline V gene data show CDR1 as MNHEY and CDR2 as SVGAGI. Trimming shortened V by 2 bases and J by 12 bases, and 17 bases separated the two germline ends. The CDR3 sequence: CASSYGSGGPSQFF. CDR3 bases: TGTGCCAGCAGTTACGGCTCCGGAGGGCCCTCGCAGTTCTTC.